Listed here are 14 T cell receptor beta chains from one sample, sequenced in a study of cytomegalovirus exposure and HLA in healthy donors. This PCR relied on a set of 60 Vbeta primers and 13 Jbeta primers. Using immunoSEQ multiplex PCR, the repertoire was profiled, and TCRdb retains in-frame clones only, with some absent. The sample consists of tens of thousands of clones, under 90% of them appearing once. The sequenced sample consisted of PBMCs. The receptors were gathered from a man in his forties or fifties in good health and CMV-seropositive.

This clone is a singleton in its sample. The chain links TRBV14 to TRBJ2-7; 8 positions match TRBD1. Trimming cost V 4 bases and J 2 bases; bases outside gene matches: 4. CDR3 length: 14 amino acids. CDR1 SGHDN and CDR2 FVKESK come from the germline V gene. CDR3 protein: CASSPRTGTYEQYF. DNA of the CDR3: TGTGCCAGCAGCCCGCGGACAGGGACCTACGAGCAGTACTTC. The entire variable domain, with the rest obtained from reference TRBV14 and TRBJ2-7, is as follows: EAGVTQFPSHSVIEKGQTVTLRCDPISGHDNLYWYRRVMGKEIKFLLHFVKESKQDESGMPNNRFLAERTGGTYSTLKVQPAELEDSGVYFCASSPRTGTYEQYFGPGTRLTVT.

This chain uses TRBV29-1 with TRBJ2-3; TRBD2 matches 7 bases. Germline loops: CDR1 SQVTM, CDR2 ANQGSEA. V shed 0 bases and J 1 base; nucleotides not matched to a gene: 13. CDR3 length: 18 amino acids. The CDR3 region is CSVEERSGLVMGTDTQYF. CDR3 sequence (DNA): TGCAGCGTTGAAGAGAGGAGTGGACTAGTAATGGGCACAGATACGCAGTATTTT.

The CDR3 reads CASSQGRVAEHQETQYF. In DNA, the CDR3 is TGTGCCAGCAGCCAAGGCCGGGTAGCGGAACATCAAGAGACCCAGTACTTC. V is TRBV4-2 and J is TRBJ2-5, with D possibly being TRBD2 (6 bases). In germline, CDR1 is LGHNA, CDR2 YNFKEQ. The CDR3 consists of 17 residues. Trimming removed 1 base from V and 2 bases from J, with 17 bases in between.

DNA for the CDR3: TGTGCCAGCAGCCCCCTGGTTGCAGGGGAAGAGACCCAGTACTTC. Translated, it gives CASSPLVAGEETQYF. V gene TRBV11-2 combines with J gene TRBJ2-5; tentative D call: TRBD1 (6 bases). The CDR3 is 15 residues long. V was pared by 5 bases and J by 3 bases, with 16 bases between. Germline CDR1 and CDR2: SGHAT and FQNNGV.

V is TRBV2 and J is TRBJ1-4; D call uncertain. V was trimmed by 4 bases and J by 5 bases, leaving 11 bases between them. Germline V gives CDR1 SNHLY, CDR2 FYNNEI. The CDR3 spans 14 residues. The CDR3 region is CASSVGGSNEKLFF. The DNA for the CDR3 is TGTGCCAGCAGTGTTGGTGGGAGCAATGAAAAACTGTTTTTT.

This clone was detected only a few times. At one boundary the junction diverges from the germline segment, which might be a read error. The chain recombines TRBV27 with TRBJ2-6; TRBD2 matches at 14 bases. Germline V lookup: CDR1 MNHEY, CDR2 SMNVEV (reference sequence). CDR3 length equals 19 residues. CDR3 protein: CASSLAGLAGATGANGLTF. CDR3 in DNA: TGTGCCAGCAGTTTAGCGGGACTAGCGGGAGCTACGGGGGCCAACGGCCTGACTTTC.

The chain carries TRBV7-2 and TRBJ2-2, with 9 positions matching TRBD1. The CDR3 runs 14 residues. The germline gives CDR1 SGHTA, CDR2 FQGNSA. The trim removed 1 base at V and 7 bases at J, leaving 1 base unmatched. In nucleotides, the CDR3 is TGTGCCAGCAGCTTAGGACAGGGGGGCGGGGAGCTGTTTTTT. This translates into CASSLGQGGGELFF. Complete variable domain (other parts from reference TRBV7-2 and TRBJ2-2): GAGVSQSPSNKVTEKGKDVELRCDPISGHTALYWYRQSLGQGLEFLIYFQGNSAPDKSGLPSDRFSAERTGGSVSTLTIQRTQQEDSAVYLCASSLGQGGGELFFGEGSRLTVL.

The chain joins TRBV5-1 to TRBJ1-1, with D perhaps matching TRBD1 (6 bases). The CDR3 runs to 17 residues. Germline lookup yields CDR1 SGHRS and CDR2 YFSETQ. The V gene lost 4 bases and the J gene lost 2 bases, with 21 bases spanning the gap. Here the CDR3 reads CASSRSGGGASNTEAFF. For the CDR3, the DNA is TGCGCCAGCAGCCGCTCCGGGGGGGGCGCATCCAACACTGAAGCTTTCTTT. The whole variable domain, filled in from reference TRBV5-1 and TRBJ1-1, reads KAGVTQTPRYLIKTRGQQVTLSCSPISGHRSVSWYQQTPGQGLQFLFEYFSETQRNKGNFPGRFSGRQFSNSRSEMNVSTLELGDSALYLCASSRSGGGASNTEAFFGQGTRLTVV.

CDR3 nucleotide sequence: TGTGCCAGGTGGCGGAGCGGGAGGCCCTACAATGAGCAGTTCTTC. Its protein is CARWRSGRPYNEQFF. The gene calls are TRBV27 and TRBJ2-1; 9 bases align to TRBD2. This CDR3 region has 15 residues. V shed 9 bases, J shed 2 bases, and the junction held 8 bases outside the gene matches. CDR1 MNHEY and CDR2 SMNVEV come from the germline V gene (reference sequence).

The gene calls are TRBV6-6 and TRBJ2-7; 9 bases fit TRBD1. Germline V gene lookup returns CDR1 MNHNY and CDR2 SVGAGI (reference sequence). The CDR3 runs 14 residues. V was pared by 5 bases and J by 4 bases, with 6 bases of the junction left unmatched. The CDR3 DNA reads as TGTGCCAGCAGTCTACAGGGGGCGGCGTACGAGCAGTACTTC. This gives the protein CASSLQGAAYEQYF.

The chain has TRBV7-2 and TRBJ2-7; 7 positions match TRBD2. The germline V gene encodes CDR1 SGHTA and CDR2 FQGNSA. V lost 1 base, J lost 3 bases, and 6 bases stayed unmatched. This CDR3 has 15 residues. CDR3 bases: TGTGCCAGCAGCTTAGATGCTAGCGGCTACTACGAGCAGTACTTC. Translating gives CASSLDASGYYEQYF.

The V call is TRBV5-1, the J call TRBJ2-2; D uncertain. Trimming took off 0 bases at V and 3 bases at J, with 6 bases between the two ends. The germline CDR1 and CDR2 sequences are SGHRS and YFSETQ. The CDR3 covers 14 residues. The CDR3 nucleotides read TGCGCCAGCAGCTTGGCCGGGTACACCGGGGAGCTGTTTTTT. Protein sequence: CASSLAGYTGELFF.

The chain carries TRBV11-3 and TRBJ2-1; 9 bases align to TRBD2. With 5 bases clipped from V and 3 bases from J, the junction kept 5 bases outside the gene matches. CDR1 and CDR2 (germline): SGHNT, YENEEA. The CDR3 runs to 15 residues. The CDR3, as DNA: TGTGCCAGCAGCCTGCGGGAGGGGGGCTACAATGAGCAGTTCTTC. Translating gives CASSLREGGYNEQFF.

This sequence joins TRBV9 and TRBJ2-3; 7 bases are a match to TRBD2. The ends lost 0 bases at V and 5 bases at J; junction bases unmatched: 12. The V gene's germline CDR1 is SGDLS and CDR2 YYNGEE. The length of the CDR3 is 17 residues. This chain's CDR3 is CASSVVGTSEILDTQYF. CDR3 nucleotide sequence: TGTGCCAGCAGCGTAGTAGGTACTAGCGAGATTCTAGATACGCAGTATTTT. The full variable domain, with the rest looked up from reference TRBV9 and TRBJ2-3, is DSGVTQTPKHLITATGQRVTLRCSPRSGDLSVYWYQQSLDQGLQFLIQYYNGEERAKGNILERFSAQQFPDLHSELNLSSLELGDSALYFCASSVVGTSEILDTQYFGPGTRLTVL.